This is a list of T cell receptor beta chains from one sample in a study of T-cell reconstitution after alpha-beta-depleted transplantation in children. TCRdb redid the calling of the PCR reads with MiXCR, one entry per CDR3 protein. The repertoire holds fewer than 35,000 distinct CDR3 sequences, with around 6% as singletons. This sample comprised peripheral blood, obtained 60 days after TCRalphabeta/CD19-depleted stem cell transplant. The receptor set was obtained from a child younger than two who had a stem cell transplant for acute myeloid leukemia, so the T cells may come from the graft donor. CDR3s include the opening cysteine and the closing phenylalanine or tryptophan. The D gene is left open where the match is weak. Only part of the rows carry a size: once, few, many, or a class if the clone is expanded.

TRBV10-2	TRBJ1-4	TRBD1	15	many	TGCGCCAGCACTACGACAGGGGGCAAGAAGGAAAAACTGTTTTTT	CASTTTGGKKEKLFF
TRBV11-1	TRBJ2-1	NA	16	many	TGTGCCAGCAGCTTTGTCGATCTGCAGCCACGGAATGAGCAGTTCTTC	CASSFVDLQPRNEQFF
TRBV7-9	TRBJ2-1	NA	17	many	TGTGCCAGCAGCCCCTGGGGGGACATGAGCTCCTACAATGAGCAGTTCTTC	CASSPWGDMSSYNEQFF
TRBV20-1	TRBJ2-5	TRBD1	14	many	TGCAGTGCTAGGACGTTCGGGACAGGCAGGACCCAGTACTTC	CSARTFGTGRTQYF
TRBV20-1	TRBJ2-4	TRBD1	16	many	TGCAGTGCTCTCGACAGGGGGGCGTGGGCCAAAAACATTCAGTACTTC	CSALDRGAWAKNIQYF
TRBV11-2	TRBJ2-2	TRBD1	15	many	TGTGCCAGCAGCTGGGGGACAGGGGACACCGGGGAGCTGTTTTTT	CASSWGTGDTGELFF
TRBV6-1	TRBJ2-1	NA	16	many	TGTGCCAGCAGGAACCGGGGGCTTACCGACTACAATGAGCAGTTCTTC	CASRNRGLTDYNEQFF
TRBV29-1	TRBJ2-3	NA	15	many	TGCAGCGTTGAAGTTGGGGGGTCTGGGACAGATACGCAGTATTTT	CSVEVGGSGTDTQYF
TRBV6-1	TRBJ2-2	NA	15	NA	TGTGCCAGCAGTCCCCGGGGGTCGATAACCGGGGAGCTGTTTTTT	CASSPRGSITGELFF
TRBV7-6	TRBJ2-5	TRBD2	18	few	TGTGCCAGCAGCTTAGGGACTAGCGGGGGGGCCTTAGGAGAGACCCAGTACTTC	CASSLGTSGGALGETQYF
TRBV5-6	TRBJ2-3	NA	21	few	TGTGCCAGCAGCTCTCGACAGGGGGCCGACCTCGGGGCTAGCGGGAGACATACGCAGTATTTT	CASSSRQGADLGASGRHTQYF
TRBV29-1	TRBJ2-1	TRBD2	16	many	TGCAGCGCTAGCGGGAGGGCCCTCGGGGTCTACAATGAGCAGTTCTTC	CSASGRALGVYNEQFF
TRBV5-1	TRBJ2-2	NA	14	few	TGCGCCAGCAGCTTGTCCCAAGGGACCGGGGAGCTGTTTTTT	CASSLSQGTGELFF
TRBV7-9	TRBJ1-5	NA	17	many	TGTGCCAGCAGCTTGACGGGGCAGGGGCTCAGCAATCAGCCCCAGCATTTT	CASSLTGQGLSNQPQHF
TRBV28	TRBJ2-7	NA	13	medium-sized	TGTGCCAGCAGTGAGCAGGGCCTCTACGAGCAGTACTTC	CASSEQGLYEQYF
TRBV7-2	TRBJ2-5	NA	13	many	TGTGCCAGCACGGAGATGTACCAAGAGACCCAGTACTTC	CASTEMYQETQYF
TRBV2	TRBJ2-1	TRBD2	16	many	TGTGCCAGCAGTGAGCGGGGACTAGCGGGGTACAATGAGCAGTTCTTC	CASSERGLAGYNEQFF
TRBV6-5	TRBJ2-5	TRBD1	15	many	TGTGCCAGCAGTTTACTGGGACAGGGCCCAAAGACCCAGTACTTC	CASSLLGQGPKTQYF
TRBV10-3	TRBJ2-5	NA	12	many	TGTGCCATCAGTGGGGGCGGGGAGACCCAGTACTTC	CAISGGGETQYF
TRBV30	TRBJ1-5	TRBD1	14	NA	TGTGCCTGGCGGGGACAGGGGGCAAATCAGCCCCAGCATTTT	CAWRGQGANQPQHF
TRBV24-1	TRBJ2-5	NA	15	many	TGTGCCACCAGTGATTTGGGGCCGGAGGGAGAGACCCAGTACTTC	CATSDLGPEGETQYF
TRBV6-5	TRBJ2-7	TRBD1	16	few	TGTGCCAGCAGTTGGGCAACCGGGACAGGCTGGCCCGAGCAGTACTTC	CASSWATGTGWPEQYF
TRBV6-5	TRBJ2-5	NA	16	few	NA	CASSSSDSTGWETQYF
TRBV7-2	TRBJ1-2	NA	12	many	TGTGCCAGCAGCTTAAGGGGGGGTGGCTACACCTTC	CASSLRGGGYTF
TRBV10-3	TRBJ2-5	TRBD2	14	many	TGTGCCATCAGGACTAGCGGGAATCAAGAGACCCAGTACTTC	CAIRTSGNQETQYF
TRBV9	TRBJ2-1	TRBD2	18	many	TGTGCCAGCAGCCTGGGGACTAGCGGTTTTCCCCGCCGCAATGAGCAGTTCTTC	CASSLGTSGFPRRNEQFF
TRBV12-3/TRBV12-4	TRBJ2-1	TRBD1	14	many	TGTGCCAGCAGACCCGGGACAGGGGACAATGAGCAGTTCTTC	CASRPGTGDNEQFF
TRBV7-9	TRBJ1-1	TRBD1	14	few	TGTGCCAGCAGCTTAAACAGGGGAGGAGCTGAAGCTTTCTTT	CASSLNRGGAEAFF
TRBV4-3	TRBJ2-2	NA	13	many	TGCGCCAGCAGCCAACTCCCCACCGGGGAGCTGTTTTTT	CASSQLPTGELFF
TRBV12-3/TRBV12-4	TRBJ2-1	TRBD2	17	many	TGTGCCAGCAGTTTTTACCACCGGAAGCGGGAGACGAATGAGCAGTTCTTC	CASSFYHRKRETNEQFF
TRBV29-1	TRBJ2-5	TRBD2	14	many	TGCAGCGTTGAAGATTGGCGGGAGGGAGAGACCCAGTACTTC	CSVEDWREGETQYF
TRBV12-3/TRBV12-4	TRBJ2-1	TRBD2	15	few	TGTGCCAGCGGACTAGCGGGGGGGCCCGACAATGAGCAGTTCTTC	CASGLAGGPDNEQFF
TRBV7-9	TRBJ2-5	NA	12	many	TGTGCCAGCACCTACCTTCAAGAGACCCAGTACTTC	CASTYLQETQYF
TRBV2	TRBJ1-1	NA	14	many	TGTGCCAGCACCCCGGACAGACCGAACACTGAAGCTTTCTTT	CASTPDRPNTEAFF
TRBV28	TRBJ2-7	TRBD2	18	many	TGTGCCAGCAGTCGTAGGAAGGGAGGCCTAGCGGGGGCCTACGAGCAGTACTTC	CASSRRKGGLAGAYEQYF
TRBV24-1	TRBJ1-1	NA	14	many	TGTGCCACCAGTGATTCAGGACAACGCACTGAAGCTTTCTTT	CATSDSGQRTEAFF
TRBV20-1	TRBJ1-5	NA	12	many	TGCAGTGCTGGGGCTCGGGGCCGGCCCCAGCATTTT	CSAGARGRPQHF
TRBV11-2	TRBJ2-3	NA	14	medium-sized	TGTGCCAGCAGCTTAGTTACTTCGGCAGATACGCAGTATTTT	CASSLVTSADTQYF
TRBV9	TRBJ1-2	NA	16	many	TGTGCCAGCGAGGGGCGAGGTTCAGGGGTGGCCTATGGCTACACCTTC	CASEGRGSGVAYGYTF
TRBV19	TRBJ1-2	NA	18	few	TGTGCCAGTAGTATCCGAATATCTACATCGACAGGTTTCTATGGCTACACCTTC	CASSIRISTSTGFYGYTF
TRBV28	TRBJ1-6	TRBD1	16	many	TGTGCCAGCAGCCAAGGGGGCGGATTCAGGGATTCACCCCTCCACTTT	CASSQGGGFRDSPLHF
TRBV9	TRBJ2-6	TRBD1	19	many	TGTGCCAGCAGCGTAAAAGCCGGACAGGTTGTCTCTGGGGCCAACGTCCTGACTTTC	CASSVKAGQVVSGANVLTF